This TCR beta chain was observed in a study of blood T cell repertoires in COVID-19 (dated by TCRdb to between 2020 and 2021). Broadly, across the study: The collaborator samples originated in the United States, Italy and Spain and spanned the acute and convalescent phases of COVID-19. The material from the prospective study consisted of cDNA or gDNA derived from T cells, B-cell-depleted T cells, or PBMCs. Subjects who had been exposed to COVID-19, were actively infected with it, or had recovered from it provided the deeply sampled blood TCRbeta repertoires that made up the dataset. The repertoires were released in a freely available public database intended as a resource for research on the immune response to SARS-CoV-2. Samples came from the ongoing ImmuneRACE study (first 160 participants) plus 1,254 subjects from 6 global collaborators. A de-identified subject ID, COVID-19 status, age in years and sex were almost always included in the sample metadata. Where HLA class I and class II types were available, the types were taken from metadata supplied by the sample provider, not from assay-based typing. What the research found in general, with its limitations: The amount of clinical and demographic metadata varied by source and participant and was provided uncurated.

Reading the germline V gene gives CDR1 SGHAT and CDR2 FQNNGV. The trim is 2 bases for V and 5 bases for J, with a gap of 12 bases between the germline ends. The CDR3, cysteine through phenylalanine, is 14 amino acids long. Of the read, only the CDR3 DNA is kept; its 42 bases are in frame from base 1. Whole blood was collected in K2EDTA tubes by collaborating institutions according to the institutions' own protocols. For TCRbeta analysis, collaborators shipped samples in one of three forms: frozen whole blood, isolated PBMCs, or DNA extracted from either of those sample types. The immunoSEQ Assay, a bias-controlled multiplex PCR, was used to amplify TCRbeta CDR3 regions from genomic DNA. In the paper's pipeline: Within the assay, amplification of reference gene primers was used to estimate how many nucleated cells each sample contained. Sequence reads were collapsed and filtered to measure the absolute abundance of every unique TCRbeta CDR3 rearrangement. For each sample, productive Simpson clonality was calculated as the square root of Simpson's diversity index across productive rearrangements. Drawn from immuneACCESS, this table holds only the in-frame rearrangements with V and J called that TCRdb kept. Clones are partly lost; checked studies trace under half to an unresolved V gene and leave the rest unexplained. From that table come the V and J calls and clone size; the DNA was used to work out D and trimming. This sample holds about 260,000 clones; around 88% were observed only once. Clones ranked in the top ten supply approximately 2% of the sample.

Concerning this clone itself: Its antigen remains undetermined. Per-base quality was not reported, and no clone a single base away is much larger than it.

This clonotype originated in a man younger than 40 with active or convalescent COVID-19. This chain joins TRBV11-2 to TRBJ1-1; the D gene remains uncertain. Specimen: peripheral blood. The DNA is TGTGCCAGCAGCTTAAAACGGGTCGGGACTGAAGCTTTCTTT. The encoded protein is CASSLKRVGTEAFF.